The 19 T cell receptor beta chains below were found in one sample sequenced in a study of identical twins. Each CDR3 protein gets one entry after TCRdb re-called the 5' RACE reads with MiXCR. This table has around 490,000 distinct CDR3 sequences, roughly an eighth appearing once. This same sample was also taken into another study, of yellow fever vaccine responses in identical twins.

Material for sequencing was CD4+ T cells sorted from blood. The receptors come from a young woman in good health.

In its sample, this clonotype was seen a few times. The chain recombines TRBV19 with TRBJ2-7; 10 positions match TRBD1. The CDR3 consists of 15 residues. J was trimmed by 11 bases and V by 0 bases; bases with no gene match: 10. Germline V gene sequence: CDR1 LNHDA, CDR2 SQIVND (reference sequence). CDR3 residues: CASSIDHTDRGRKYF. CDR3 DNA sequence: TGTGCCAGTAGTATAGATCATACGGACAGGGGGAGGAAGTACTTC.

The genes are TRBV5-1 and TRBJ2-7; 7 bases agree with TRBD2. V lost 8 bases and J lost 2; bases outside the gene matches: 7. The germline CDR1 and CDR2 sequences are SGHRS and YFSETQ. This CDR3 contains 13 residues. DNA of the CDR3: TGCGCCAGTGCCGGGACTAACCCCTACGAGCAGTACTTC. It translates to CASAGTNPYEQYF. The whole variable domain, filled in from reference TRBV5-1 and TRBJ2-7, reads KAGVTQTPRYLIKTRGQQVTLSCSPISGHRSVSWYQQTPGQGLQFLFEYFSETQRNKGNFPGRFSGRQFSNSRSEMNVSTLELGDSALYLCASAGTNPYEQYFGPGTRLTVT.

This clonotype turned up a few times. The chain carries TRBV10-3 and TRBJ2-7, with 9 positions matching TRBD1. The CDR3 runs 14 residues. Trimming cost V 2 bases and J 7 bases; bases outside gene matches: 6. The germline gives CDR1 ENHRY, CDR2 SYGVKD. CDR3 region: CAISEPRQGGEQYF. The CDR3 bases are TGTGCCATCAGTGAGCCCCGACAGGGGGGTGAGCAGTACTTC.

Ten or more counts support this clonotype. The CDR3 is CASSAGPAQGRGEQFF. The CDR3 DNA follows: TGTGCCAGCAGCGCCGGCCCCGCACAGGGGAGGGGTGAGCAGTTCTTC. The chain joins TRBV9 to TRBJ2-1; either TRBD1 or TRBD2 may supply D (7 bases each). Germline CDR1 and CDR2: SGDLS and YYNGEE. The CDR3 is 16 residues long. Trimming shortened V by 3 bases and J by 9 bases, and 22 bases separated the two germline ends.

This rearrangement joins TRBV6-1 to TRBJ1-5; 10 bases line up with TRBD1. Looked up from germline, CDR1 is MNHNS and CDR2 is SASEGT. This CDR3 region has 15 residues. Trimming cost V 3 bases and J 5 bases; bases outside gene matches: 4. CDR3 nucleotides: TGTGCCAGCAGTGAGACAGGGGGCGTTTATCAGCCCCAGCATTTT. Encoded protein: CASSETGGVYQPQHF.

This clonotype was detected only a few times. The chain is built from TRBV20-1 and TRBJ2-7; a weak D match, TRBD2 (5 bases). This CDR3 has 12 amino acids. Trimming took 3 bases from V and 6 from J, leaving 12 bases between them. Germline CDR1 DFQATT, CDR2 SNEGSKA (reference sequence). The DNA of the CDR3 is TGCAGTGCTAGTGCCAGAGGAGGCGAGCAGTACTTC. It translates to CSASARGGEQYF.

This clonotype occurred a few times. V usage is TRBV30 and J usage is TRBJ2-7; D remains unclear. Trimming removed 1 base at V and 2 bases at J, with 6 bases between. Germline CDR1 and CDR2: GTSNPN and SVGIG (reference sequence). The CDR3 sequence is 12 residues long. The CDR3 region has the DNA TGTGCCTGGAGTGGTCAGGCCTACGAGCAGTACTTC. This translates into CAWSGQAYEQYF.

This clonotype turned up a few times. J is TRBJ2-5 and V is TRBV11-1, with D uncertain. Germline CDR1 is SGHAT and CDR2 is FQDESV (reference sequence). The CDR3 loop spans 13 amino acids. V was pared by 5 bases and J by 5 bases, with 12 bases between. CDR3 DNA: TGTGCCAGCAGCACCCGAGACGGGGAGACCCAGTACTTC. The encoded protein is CASSTRDGETQYF. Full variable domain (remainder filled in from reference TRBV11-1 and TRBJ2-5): EAEVAQSPRYKITEKSQAVAFWCDPISGHATLYWYRQILGQGPELLVQFQDESVVDDSQLPKDRFSAERLKGVDSTLKIQPAELGDSAMYLCASSTRDGETQYFGPGTRLLVL.

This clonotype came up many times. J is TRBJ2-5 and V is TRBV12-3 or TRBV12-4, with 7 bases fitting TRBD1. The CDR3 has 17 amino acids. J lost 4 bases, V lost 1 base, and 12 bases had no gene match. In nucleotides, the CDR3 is TGTGCCAGCAGTTTAGGGACAGGCCAAAATCCAAGAGAGACCCAGTACTTC. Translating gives CASSLGTGQNPRETQYF.

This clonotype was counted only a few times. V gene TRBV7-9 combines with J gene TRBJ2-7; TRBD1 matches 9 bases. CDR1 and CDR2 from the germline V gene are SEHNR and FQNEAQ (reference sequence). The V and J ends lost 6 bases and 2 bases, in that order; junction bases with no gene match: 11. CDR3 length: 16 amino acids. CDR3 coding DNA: TGTGCCAGCAGACGAACGGACAGGGGAAACCCCTACGAGCAGTACTTC. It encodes CASRRTDRGNPYEQYF. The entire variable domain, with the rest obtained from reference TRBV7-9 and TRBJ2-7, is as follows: DTGVSQNPRHKITKRGQNVTFRCDPISEHNRLYWYRQTLGQGPEFLTYFQNEAQLEKSRLLSDRFSAERPKGSFSTLEIQRTEQGDSAMYLCASRRTDRGNPYEQYFGPGTRLTVT.

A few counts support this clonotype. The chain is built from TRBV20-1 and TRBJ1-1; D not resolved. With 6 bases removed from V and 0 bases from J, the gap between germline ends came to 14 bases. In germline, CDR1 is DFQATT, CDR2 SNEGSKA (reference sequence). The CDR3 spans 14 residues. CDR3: CSALPPSLNTEAFF. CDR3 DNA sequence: TGCAGTGCCCTGCCCCCCAGCCTGAACACTGAAGCTTTCTTT.

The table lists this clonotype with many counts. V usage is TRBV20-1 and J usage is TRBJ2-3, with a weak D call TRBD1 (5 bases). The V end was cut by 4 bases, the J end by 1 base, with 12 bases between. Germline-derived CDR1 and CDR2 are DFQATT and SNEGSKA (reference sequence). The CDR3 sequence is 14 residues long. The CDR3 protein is CSANSGRGTDTQYF. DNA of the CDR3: TGCAGTGCTAACTCAGGGCGCGGCACAGATACGCAGTATTTT.

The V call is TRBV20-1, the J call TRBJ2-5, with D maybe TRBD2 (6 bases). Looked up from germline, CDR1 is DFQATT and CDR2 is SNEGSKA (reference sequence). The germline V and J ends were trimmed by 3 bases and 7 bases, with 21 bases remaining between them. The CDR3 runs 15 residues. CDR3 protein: CSASRERTRFGTQYF. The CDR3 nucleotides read TGCAGTGCTAGTCGGGAGCGAACGAGATTCGGGACCCAGTACTTC.

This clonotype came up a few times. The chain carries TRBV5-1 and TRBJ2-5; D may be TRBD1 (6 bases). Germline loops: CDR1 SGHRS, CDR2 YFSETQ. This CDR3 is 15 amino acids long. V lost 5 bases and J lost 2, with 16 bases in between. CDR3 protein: CASSLFFGQQETQYF. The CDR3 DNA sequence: TGCGCCAGCAGTCTCTTCTTCGGACAGCAAGAGACCCAGTACTTC. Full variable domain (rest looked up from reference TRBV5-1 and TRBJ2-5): KAGVTQTPRYLIKTRGQQVTLSCSPISGHRSVSWYQQTPGQGLQFLFEYFSETQRNKGNFPGRFSGRQFSNSRSEMNVSTLELGDSALYLCASSLFFGQQETQYFGPGTRLLVL.

In nucleotides, the CDR3 is TGTGCCAGCAGACCTGGACTAATCCCTAACAATGAGCAGTTCTTC. Protein sequence: CASRPGLIPNNEQFF. The chain has TRBV12-3 or TRBV12-4 and TRBJ2-1, with D maybe TRBD2 (6 bases). The V gene lost 6 bases and the J gene lost 5 bases, with 17 bases spanning the gap. The CDR3 has 15 residues.

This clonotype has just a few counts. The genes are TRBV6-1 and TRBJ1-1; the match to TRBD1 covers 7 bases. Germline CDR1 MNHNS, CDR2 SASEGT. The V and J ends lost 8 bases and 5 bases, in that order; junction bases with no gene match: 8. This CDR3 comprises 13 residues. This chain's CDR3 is CASYRGGETEAFF. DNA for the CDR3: TGTGCCAGCTACAGGGGCGGAGAGACTGAAGCTTTCTTT.

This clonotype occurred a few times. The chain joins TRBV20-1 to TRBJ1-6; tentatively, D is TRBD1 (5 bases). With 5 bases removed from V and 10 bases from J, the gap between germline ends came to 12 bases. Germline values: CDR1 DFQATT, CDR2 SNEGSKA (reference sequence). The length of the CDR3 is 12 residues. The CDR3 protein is CSAGGSDSPLHF. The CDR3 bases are TGCAGTGCTGGGGGGAGTGACTCACCCCTCCACTTT.

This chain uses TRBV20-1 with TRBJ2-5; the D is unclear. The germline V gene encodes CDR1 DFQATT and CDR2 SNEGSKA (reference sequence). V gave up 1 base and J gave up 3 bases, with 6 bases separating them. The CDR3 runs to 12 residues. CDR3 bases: TGCAGTGCTAGAGTCGGTGAAGAGACCCAGTACTTC. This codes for CSARVGEETQYF.

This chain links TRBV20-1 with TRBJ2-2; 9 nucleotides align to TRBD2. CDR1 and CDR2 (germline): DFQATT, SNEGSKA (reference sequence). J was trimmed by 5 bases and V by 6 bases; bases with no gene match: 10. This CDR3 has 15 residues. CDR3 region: CSAPDSGRGTGELFF. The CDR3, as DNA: TGCAGTGCCCCCGATAGCGGGAGAGGAACCGGGGAGCTGTTTTTT.